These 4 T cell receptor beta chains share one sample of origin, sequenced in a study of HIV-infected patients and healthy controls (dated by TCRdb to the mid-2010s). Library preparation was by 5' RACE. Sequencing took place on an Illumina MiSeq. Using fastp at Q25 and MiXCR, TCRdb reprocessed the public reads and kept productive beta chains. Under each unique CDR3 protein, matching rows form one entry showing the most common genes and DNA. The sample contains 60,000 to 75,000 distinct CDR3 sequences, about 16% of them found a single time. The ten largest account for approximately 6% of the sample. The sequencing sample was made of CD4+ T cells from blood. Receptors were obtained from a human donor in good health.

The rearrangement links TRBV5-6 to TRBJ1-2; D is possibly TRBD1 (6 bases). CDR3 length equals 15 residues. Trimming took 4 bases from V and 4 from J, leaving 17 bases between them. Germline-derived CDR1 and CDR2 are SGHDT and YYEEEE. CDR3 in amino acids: CASSPTGPPGYGYTF. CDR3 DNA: TGTGCCAGCAGCCCTACAGGGCCCCCTGGCTATGGCTACACCTTC.

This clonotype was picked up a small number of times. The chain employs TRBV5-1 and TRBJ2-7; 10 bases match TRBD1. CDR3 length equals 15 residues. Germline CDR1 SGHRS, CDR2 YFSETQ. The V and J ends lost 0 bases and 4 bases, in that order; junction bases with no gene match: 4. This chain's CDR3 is CASSLAGGQGYEQYF. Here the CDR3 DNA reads TGCGCCAGCAGCTTGGCAGGGGGACAGGGGTACGAGCAGTACTTC.

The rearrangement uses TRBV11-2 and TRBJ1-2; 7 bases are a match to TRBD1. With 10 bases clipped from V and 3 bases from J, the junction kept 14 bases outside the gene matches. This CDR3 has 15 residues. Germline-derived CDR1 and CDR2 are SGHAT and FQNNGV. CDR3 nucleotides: TGTGCCACAACTATTAGACAGGGACGAGACTATGGCTACACCTTC. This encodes CATTIRQGRDYGYTF. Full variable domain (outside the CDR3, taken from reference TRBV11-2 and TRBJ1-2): EAGVAQSPRYKIIEKRQSVAFWCNPISGHATLYWYQQILGQGPKLLIQFQNNGVVDDSQLPKDRFSAERLKGVDSTLKIQPAKLEDSAVYLCATTIRQGRDYGYTFGSGTRLTVV.

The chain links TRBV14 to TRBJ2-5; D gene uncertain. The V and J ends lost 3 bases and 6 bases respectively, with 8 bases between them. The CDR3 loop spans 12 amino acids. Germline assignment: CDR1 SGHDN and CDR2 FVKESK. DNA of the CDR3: TGTGCCAGCAGCCATAGGCGGCAGACCCAGTACTTC. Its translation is CASSHRRQTQYF.